This T cell receptor (beta chain) appears in the sequencing data of a study of T-cell reconstitution after alpha-beta-depleted transplantation in children. TCRbeta library construction was performed incorporating unique molecular identifiers. TCRdb analysed the PCR reads with MiXCR anew, one entry per CDR3 protein. The table shows 450,000 to 600,000 distinct CDR3 sequences, with approximately 16% occurring only once. This clonotype came up a few times. Germline CDR1 is SGHRS and CDR2 is YFSETQ. This CDR3 contains 17 residues. V lost 1 base, J lost 5 bases, and 21 bases lay in between. The chain carries TRBV5-1 and TRBJ2-5; no firm D call. Material: PBMCs from the stem cell graft donor, obtained from the stem cell graft. This TCR was recovered from a human donor who donated a stem cell graft to a child with acute lymphoblastic leukemia. DNA for the CDR3: TGCGCCAGCAGCTTGCAGCCCGAAGGGCTGCAACGGGAGACCCAGTACTTC. It yields the protein CASSLQPEGLQRETQYF.